What follows are 19 T cell receptor beta chains derived from one specimen sequenced in a study of OX40 agonist ivuxolimab in advanced cancers. Measured with immunoSEQ multiplex PCR; TCRdb has only the in-frame clones, and not every one. The sample contains under 85,000 clones, 75% to 90% of which appear only once. The sequenced sample was CD4+ or CD8+ T cells sorted from blood, obtained in a trial of the OX40 agonist ivuxolimab. The receptors come from an adult with an advanced solid tumor such as melanoma, head and neck, liver or kidney cancer.

CDR3 amino acids: CASSQDSGAWGGYTF. CDR3 in DNA: TGCGCCAGCAGCCAAGATTCGGGGGCGTGGGGTGGCTACACCTTC. V is TRBV4-3 and J is TRBJ1-2; D is perhaps TRBD1 (6 bases). V was trimmed by 0 bases and J by 7 bases, leaving 15 bases between them. This CDR3 region has 15 residues. Germline CDR1 LGHNA, CDR2 YSLEER.

The sample holds one count of this clone. The V call is TRBV28, the J call TRBJ1-3, with D possibly TRBD1 on 6 matching bases. CDR1 is MDHEN, CDR2 SYDVKM, per germline. The CDR3 has 14 residues. Trimming took 7 bases from V and 4 from J, leaving 14 bases between them. The CDR3, as DNA: TGTGCCAGCACCCCTGGGGGGGCCGGAAACACCATATATTTT. Protein sequence: CASTPGGAGNTIYF.

V usage is TRBV11-3 and J usage is TRBJ1-3; D ambiguous. CDR3 length: 14 amino acids. Between the trimmed V and J ends, which lost 6 bases and 0 bases, there was a span of 9 bases. In germline, CDR1 is SGHNT, CDR2 YENEEA. CDR3 DNA sequence: TGTGCCAGCAGTTACCAGGTCTCTGGAAACACCATATATTTT. Its translation is CASSYQVSGNTIYF.

The V call is TRBV5-1, the J call TRBJ2-5, with 9 nucleotides matching TRBD2. Losses at the gene ends were 0 bases for V and 1 base for J; bases not matched to a gene: 10. This CDR3 region has 18 residues. Looked up from germline, CDR1 is SGHRS and CDR2 is YFSETQ. CDR3 sequence: CASSLGPSSGALQETQYF. The CDR3 region has the DNA TGCGCCAGCAGCTTGGGCCCCTCTAGCGGGGCCCTCCAAGAGACCCAGTACTTC.

In DNA, the CDR3 is TGTGCCAGCAGTGTGGCAGGACGGGACTATGGCTACACCTTC. Amino acid sequence: CASSVAGRDYGYTF. The V and J genes are TRBV2 and TRBJ1-2; no firm D call. V lost 4 bases and J lost 3, with 12 bases in between. This CDR3 spans 14 amino acids. The germline V gene encodes CDR1 SNHLY and CDR2 FYNNEI.

This sequence joins TRBV7-2 and TRBJ2-3, with a tentative D call TRBD2 (6 bases). CDR1 and CDR2 (germline): SGHTA, FQGNSA. The germline V and J ends were trimmed by 5 bases and 7 bases, with 19 bases remaining between them. The CDR3 runs to 15 residues. CDR3 sequence: CASSALATTINTQYF. Written as DNA, the CDR3 is TGTGCCAGCAGCGCCCTAGCGACAACCATCAATACGCAGTATTTT.

The V call is TRBV4-2, the J call TRBJ2-1; D tentatively fits TRBD1 or TRBD2 (6 bases each). The ends were cut back, 3 bases at V and 9 bases at J, with 15 bases in the middle. Germline-derived CDR1 and CDR2 are LGHNA and YNFKEQ. The CDR3 sequence is 14 residues long. CDR3 protein: CASSHGPGAGEQFF. Here the CDR3 DNA reads TGTGCCAGCAGCCACGGCCCGGGGGCAGGTGAGCAGTTCTTC.

The V gene is TRBV9, the J gene TRBJ2-3, with D perhaps being TRBD1 or TRBD2 (5 bases each). CDR1 SGDLS and CDR2 YYNGEE come from the germline V gene. This CDR3 spans 20 amino acids. The V and J ends lost 4 bases and 0 bases respectively, with 27 bases between them. In nucleotides, the CDR3 is TGTGCCAGCAGCTTCCGGGACCGAAGACTCCCCACGGAAAGCACAGATACGCAGTATTTT. This translates into CASSFRDRRLPTESTDTQYF.

In nucleotides, the CDR3 is TGTGCCAGCACCGGGGGGGGGCGCCGAGGCTACACCTTC. It yields the protein CASTGGGRRGYTF. V usage is TRBV28 and J usage is TRBJ1-2, with a tentative D call TRBD1 (6 bases). Trimming removed 7 bases at V and 8 bases at J, with 17 bases between. The CDR3 extends over 13 amino acids. Germline CDR1 MDHEN, CDR2 SYDVKM.

The chain uses TRBV30 and TRBJ2-3; tentative D call: TRBD2 (5 bases). Looked up from germline, CDR1 is GTSNPN and CDR2 is SVGIG (reference sequence). The CDR3 sequence is 14 residues long. V lost 3 bases to trimming and J lost 6 bases, with 16 bases between them. In nucleotides, the CDR3 is TGTGCCTGGAGCGGAGGATACCTTAGGGATACGCAGTATTTT. This sequence encodes CAWSGGYLRDTQYF.

The CDR3 nucleotides are TGCAGTGCTGACAGACCGGGCGGCTACACCTTC. This gives the protein CSADRPGGYTF. The chain joins TRBV20-1 to TRBJ1-2; the D gene is possibly TRBD1 (5 bases). This CDR3 region has 11 residues. V was pared by 5 bases and J by 8 bases, with 12 bases between. CDR1 is DFQATT and CDR2 is SNEGSKA in the germline V gene (reference sequence).

The chain links TRBV19 to TRBJ1-1; D is possibly TRBD1 (6 bases). This CDR3 has 15 amino acids. Trimming cost V 8 bases and J 4 bases, with 20 bases left between them. Germline CDR1 and CDR2: LNHDA and SQIVND (reference sequence). The DNA for the CDR3 is TGTGCCAGTTTTCGATTGGGGGCGTATGGCACTGAAGCTTTCTTT. This sequence encodes CASFRLGAYGTEAFF.

The chain is built from TRBV5-6 and TRBJ1-5; TRBD1 might be the D (5 bases). The V gene lost 2 bases and the J gene lost 6 bases, with 9 bases spanning the gap. CDR1 is SGHDT, CDR2 YYEEEE, per germline. The CDR3 covers 13 residues. The CDR3 reads CASSFRVGQPQHF. The CDR3 DNA reads TGTGCCAGCAGCTTCAGGGTCGGTCAGCCCCAGCATTTT. Full variable domain (outside the CDR3, taken from reference TRBV5-6 and TRBJ1-5): DAGVTQSPTHLIKTRGQQVTLRCSPKSGHDTVSWYQQALGQGPQFIFQYYEEEERQRGNFPDRFSGHQFPNYSSELNVNALLLGDSALYLCASSFRVGQPQHFGDGTRLSIL.

The chain uses TRBV19 and TRBJ1-2; D unclear. CDR3 length: 15 amino acids. V was trimmed by 6 bases and J by 0 bases, leaving 14 bases between them. Germline V gene data show CDR1 as LNHDA and CDR2 as SQIVND (reference sequence). CDR3 sequence: CASRSQTLANYGYTF. In nucleotides, the CDR3 is TGTGCCAGTAGATCCCAAACATTAGCTAACTATGGCTACACCTTC. Full variable domain (rest looked up from reference TRBV19 and TRBJ1-2): DGGITQSPKYLFRKEGQNVTLSCEQNLNHDAMYWYRQDPGQGLRLIYYSQIVNDFQKGDIAEGYSVSREKKESFPLTVTSAQKNPTAFYLCASRSQTLANYGYTFGSGTRLTVV.

The CDR3 here is CASSQKQGSGEKLFF. CDR3 in DNA: TGTGCCAGCAGCCAAAAACAGGGGTCGGGTGAAAAACTGTTTTTT. The V gene is TRBV4-2, the J gene TRBJ1-4, with TRBD1 identical over 7 bases. Germline V gene lookup returns CDR1 LGHNA and CDR2 YNFKEQ. Trimming took 2 bases from V and 7 from J; bases not matched to a gene: 7. The length of the CDR3 is 15 residues.

This rearrangement joins TRBV18 to TRBJ2-7; 7 nucleotides agree with TRBD1. The V gene end was trimmed by 3 bases and the J gene end by 3 bases; junction bases not matched to a gene: 8. Per the germline V gene, CDR1 is KGHSH and CDR2 is LQKENI. This CDR3 contains 15 residues. The CDR3 region is CASSPGQVLRYEQYF. The CDR3 nucleotides read TGTGCCAGCTCACCTGGACAGGTCCTCCGCTACGAGCAGTACTTC.

The chain joins TRBV5-1 to TRBJ2-7; 7 bases fit TRBD2. The ends lost 4 bases at V and 6 bases at J; junction bases unmatched: 10. The CDR3 is 14 amino acids. CDR1 and CDR2 (germline): SGHRS, YFSETQ. The CDR3 DNA sequence: TGCGCCAGCAGCCTTTCATTCGGGGGGACCGAGCAGTACTTC. This gives the protein CASSLSFGGTEQYF. Full variable domain (remainder filled in from reference TRBV5-1 and TRBJ2-7): KAGVTQTPRYLIKTRGQQVTLSCSPISGHRSVSWYQQTPGQGLQFLFEYFSETQRNKGNFPGRFSGRQFSNSRSEMNVSTLELGDSALYLCASSLSFGGTEQYFGPGTRLTVT.

The chain couples TRBV6-5 to TRBJ1-2; 7 bases line up with TRBD1. CDR1 MNHEY and CDR2 SVGAGI come from the germline V gene. The CDR3 totals 13 residues. Trimming took 2 bases from V and 7 from J; bases not matched to a gene: 4. This CDR3 reads CASSYQTGAGYTF. DNA for the CDR3: TGTGCCAGCAGTTACCAAACAGGGGCTGGCTACACCTTC.

The CDR3: CASSLGGSGTNYGYTF. The DNA of the CDR3 is TGTGCCAGCAGCTTAGGGGGCTCAGGGACAAACTATGGCTACACCTTC. This chain connects TRBV5-4 to TRBJ1-2, with 7 bases that match TRBD1. This CDR3 is built from 16 residues. Trimming cost V 2 bases and J 2 bases; bases outside gene matches: 9. The germline gives CDR1 SGHNT, CDR2 YYREEE (reference sequence).